This T cell receptor (beta chain) was sequenced during a study of blood T cell repertoires in COVID-19. As for the study in general: The United States, Italy and Spain supplied acute and convalescent COVID-19 samples. From T cells, B-cell-depleted T cells, or PBMCs came the material, which was cDNA or gDNA.

In the original workflow: Reference gene primer amplification gave nucleated cell count estimates. TCRdb's copy holds only in-frame clones and misses some; the assay was immunoSEQ multiplex PCR. V and J calls and clone size are copied from that table; D and trimming were computed from the DNA. This table has around 140,000 clones, around 81% appearing once. V was trimmed by 2 bases and J by 4 bases, leaving 9 bases between them. CDR3 size: 14 residues. Germline CDR1 and CDR2: MNHEY and SMNVEV (reference sequence). What was sequenced was peripheral blood. This receptor was taken from a human donor in a cohort sampled during active COVID-19. This rearrangement joins TRBV27 to TRBJ1-5; tentative D call: TRBD1 (5 bases). CDR3 in DNA: TGTGCCAGCAGTTTAGCGGGGGGAAATCAGCCCCAGCATTTT. This gives the protein CASSLAGGNQPQHF.